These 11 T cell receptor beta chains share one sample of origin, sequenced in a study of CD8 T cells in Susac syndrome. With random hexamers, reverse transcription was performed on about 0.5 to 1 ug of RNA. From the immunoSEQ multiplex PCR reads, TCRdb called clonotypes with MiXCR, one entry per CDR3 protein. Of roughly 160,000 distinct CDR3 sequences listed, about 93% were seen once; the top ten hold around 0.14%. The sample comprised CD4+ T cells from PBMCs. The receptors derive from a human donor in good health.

The CDR3, as DNA: TGTGCCAGCAGCTTAGTTCTAGCGGCTGATACGCAGTATTTT. Translated, it gives CASSLVLAADTQYF. V is TRBV7-2 and J is TRBJ2-3, with TRBD2 matching 7 bases. Germline values: CDR1 SGHTA, CDR2 FQGNSA. Trimming took 1 base from V and 6 from J; bases not matched to a gene: 4. The CDR3 length is 14 residues.

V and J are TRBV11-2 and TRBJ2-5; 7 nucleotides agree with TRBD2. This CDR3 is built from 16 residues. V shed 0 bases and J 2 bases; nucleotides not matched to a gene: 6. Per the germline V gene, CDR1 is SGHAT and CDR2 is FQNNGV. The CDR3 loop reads CASSLESRGGQETQYF. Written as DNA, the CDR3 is TGTGCCAGCAGCTTAGAGTCCCGCGGGGGTCAAGAGACCCAGTACTTC.

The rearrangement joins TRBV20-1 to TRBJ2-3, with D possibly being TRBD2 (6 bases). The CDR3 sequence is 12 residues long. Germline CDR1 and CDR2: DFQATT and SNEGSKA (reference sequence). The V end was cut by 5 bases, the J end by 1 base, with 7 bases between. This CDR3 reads CSARRGTDTQYF. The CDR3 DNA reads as TGCAGTGCTCGGAGGGGCACAGATACGCAGTATTTT.

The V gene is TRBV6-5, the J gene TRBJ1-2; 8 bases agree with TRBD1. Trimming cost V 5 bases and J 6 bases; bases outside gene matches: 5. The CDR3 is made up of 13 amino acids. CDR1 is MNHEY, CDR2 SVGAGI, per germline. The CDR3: CASSTQGEDGYTF. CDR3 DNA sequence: TGTGCCAGCAGTACACAGGGGGAGGATGGCTACACCTTC.

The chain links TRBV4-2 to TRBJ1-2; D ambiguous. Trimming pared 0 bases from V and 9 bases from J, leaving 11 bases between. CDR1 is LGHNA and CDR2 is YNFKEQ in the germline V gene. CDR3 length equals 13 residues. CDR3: CASSQDPRMSYTF. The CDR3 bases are TGTGCCAGCAGCCAAGATCCCAGAATGAGCTACACCTTC.

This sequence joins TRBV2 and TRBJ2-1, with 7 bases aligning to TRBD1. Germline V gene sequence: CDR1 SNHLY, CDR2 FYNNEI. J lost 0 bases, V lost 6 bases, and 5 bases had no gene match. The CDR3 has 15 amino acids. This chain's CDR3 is CASRTGSSSYNEQFF. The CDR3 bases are TGTGCCAGCAGGACAGGGTCCAGCTCCTACAATGAGCAGTTCTTC.

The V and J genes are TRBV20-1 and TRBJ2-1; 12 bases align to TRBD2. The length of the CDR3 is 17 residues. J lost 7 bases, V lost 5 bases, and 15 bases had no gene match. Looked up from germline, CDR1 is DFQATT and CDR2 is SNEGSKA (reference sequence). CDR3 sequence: CSAPTGASGGAWNEQFF. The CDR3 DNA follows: TGCAGTGCTCCGACCGGGGCTAGCGGGGGGGCATGGAATGAGCAGTTCTTC.

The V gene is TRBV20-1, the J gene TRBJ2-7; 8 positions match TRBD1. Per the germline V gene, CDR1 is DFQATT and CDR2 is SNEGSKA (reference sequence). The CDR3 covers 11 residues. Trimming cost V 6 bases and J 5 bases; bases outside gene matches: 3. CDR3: CSAGTGDEQYF. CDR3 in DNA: TGCAGTGCCGGGACAGGAGACGAGCAGTACTTC.

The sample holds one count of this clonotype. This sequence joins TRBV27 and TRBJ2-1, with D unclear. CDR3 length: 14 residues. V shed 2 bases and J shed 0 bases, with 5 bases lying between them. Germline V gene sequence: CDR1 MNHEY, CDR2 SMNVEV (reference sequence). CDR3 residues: CASSLSVSYNEQFF. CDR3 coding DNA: TGTGCCAGCAGTTTAAGCGTCTCCTACAATGAGCAGTTCTTC.

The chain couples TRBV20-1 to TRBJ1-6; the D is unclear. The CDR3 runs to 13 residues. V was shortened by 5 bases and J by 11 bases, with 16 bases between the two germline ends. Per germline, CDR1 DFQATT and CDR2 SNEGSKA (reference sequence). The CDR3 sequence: CSALDGAGAPLHF. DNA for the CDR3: TGCAGTGCTCTAGATGGTGCGGGAGCACCCCTCCACTTT.

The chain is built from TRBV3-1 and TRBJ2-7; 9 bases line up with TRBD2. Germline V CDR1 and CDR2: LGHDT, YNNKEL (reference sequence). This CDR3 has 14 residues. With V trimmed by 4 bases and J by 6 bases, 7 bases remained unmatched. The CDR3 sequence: CASSLSAAGGEQYF. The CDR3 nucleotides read TGTGCCAGCAGCCTATCCGCAGCGGGGGGCGAGCAGTACTTC.